Listed below are T cell receptor beta chains from one sample, sequenced in a study of cytomegalovirus exposure and HLA in healthy donors. Clones were sequenced by immunoSEQ multiplex PCR, and TCRdb holds only the in-frame ones, with some missing. The repertoire holds 85,000 to 100,000 clones, with around 74% as singletons. Sequenced: PBMCs. Every receptor here comes from a man aged 45-60 years in good health and CMV-seropositive. Each CDR3 is given with its conserved first and last residue. A D gene is named only where the DNA matches it firmly. Not all rows give a size; the values are once, few, many and, for expanded clones, a class.

clone_size,v_call,j_call,d_call,cdr3_nt,cdr3_aa
few,TRBV5-4,TRBJ1-5,NA,TGTGCCAGCAGCCCTTGGGGAGGCAATCAGCCCCAGAATTTT,CASSPWGGNQPQNF
NA,TRBV18,TRBJ1-3,NA,TGTGCCAGCTCACCACCAGGGAGCTCTGGAAACACCATATATTTT,CASSPPGSSGNTIYF
NA,TRBV28,TRBJ1-2,NA,TGTGCCAGCAGTTTCCTAGGGGGGGTTAACTATGGCTACACCTTC,CASSFLGGVNYGYTF
NA,TRBV18,TRBJ1-6,NA,TGTGCCAGCTCAAATGCGGATTCACCCCTCCACTTT,CASSNADSPLHF
NA,TRBV7-8,TRBJ2-1,NA,TGTGCCAGCAGCTTACCGGGGGGCCACGAGCAGTTCTTC,CASSLPGGHEQFF
NA,TRBV7-2,TRBJ2-5,NA,TGTGCCAGCAGCTTAGGGTTTAGAATCCAAGAGACCCAGTACTTC,CASSLGFRIQETQYF
NA,TRBV18,TRBJ1-2,TRBD1,TGTGCCAGCTCACCCTACGAATTAGCAGGGGGCACCTATGGCTACACCTTC,CASSPYELAGGTYGYTF
NA,TRBV25-1,TRBJ2-3,NA,TGTGCCAGCAGTGATTCTGGGGCAACAACTCTCCATACGCAGTATTTT,CASSDSGATTLHTQYF
NA,TRBV6-6,TRBJ2-7,TRBD1,TGTGCCAGCAGTAGCCGGGACAGGGGTTACGAGCAGTACTTC,CASSSRDRGYEQYF
NA,TRBV13,TRBJ2-1,TRBD2,TGTGCCAGCAGCTTCTACGGGGGGAAGAATGAGCAGTTCTTC,CASSFYGGKNEQFF
NA,TRBV5-4,TRBJ2-1,TRBD2,TGTGCCAGCAGCTTTCTAGCGGGGGGTTCTTACAATGAGCAGTTCTTC,CASSFLAGGSYNEQFF
NA,TRBV4-1,TRBJ2-1,TRBD2,TGCGCCAGCAGCCTCAGACTAGCGGGGGCTGAGCAGTTCTTC,CASSLRLAGAEQFF
NA,TRBV15,TRBJ2-5,TRBD2,TGTGCCACCAGCAGCCTAGCGGGGGCCTTTCAAGAGACCCAGTACTTC,CATSSLAGAFQETQYF
NA,TRBV5-1,TRBJ2-1,TRBD1,TGCGCCAGCGGGGCGGGACAGGGTGTCCATGAGCAGTTCTTC,CASGAGQGVHEQFF
NA,TRBV6-6,TRBJ2-7,TRBD1,TGTGCCAGCAGTAGACAGGGTTCCGAGCAGTACTTC,CASSRQGSEQYF
NA,TRBV7-9,TRBJ2-1,NA,TGTGCCAGCAGCTTAGTCAGGGCCAATGAGCAGTTCTTC,CASSLVRANEQFF
NA,TRBV4-1,TRBJ1-2,TRBD1,TGCGCCAGCAGCCAAGGGACAGGGGGCAACTATGGCTACACCTTC,CASSQGTGGNYGYTF
NA,TRBV29-1,TRBJ1-5,NA,TGCAGCGTCCGCAGGGGTAGCAATCAGCCCCAGCATTTT,CSVRRGSNQPQHF
once,TRBV7-2,TRBJ1-5,NA,TGTGCCAGCAGCTTAGCCCCTCGCGGTTCCTATAGCAATCAGCCCCAGCATTTT,CASSLAPRGSYSNQPQHF